These 22 T cell receptor beta chains came from one sample sequenced in a study of blood T cell repertoires in COVID-19. Measured with immunoSEQ multiplex PCR; TCRdb has only the in-frame clones, and not every one. The sample lists approximately 3,800 clones, approximately 91% occurring once. Sequenced sample: peripheral blood. The receptor set was obtained from a man aged 50-60 years with active COVID-19.

The gene calls are TRBV6-4 and TRBJ1-1; a possible D gene is TRBD1 (5 bases). The germline V and J ends were trimmed by 2 bases and 11 bases, with 12 bases remaining between them. The length of the CDR3 is 12 residues. CDR1 and CDR2 (germline): MRHNA, SNTAGT. CDR3 nucleotide sequence: TGTGCCAGCAGTGACGGGACTGCGGAGGCTTTCTTT. Translation: CASSDGTAEAFF.

The chain has TRBV11-2 and TRBJ2-1, with 11 bases lining up with TRBD2. This CDR3 contains 16 residues. The germline CDR1 and CDR2 sequences are SGHAT and FQNNGV. With 3 bases clipped from V and 4 bases from J, the junction kept 5 bases outside the gene matches. Written as DNA, the CDR3 is TGTGCCAGCAGCTTTGACCGACTAGCGGGATACAATGAGCAGTTCTTC. Residues: CASSFDRLAGYNEQFF. Looking up the rest from reference TRBV11-2 and TRBJ2-1 gives the full variable domain: EAGVAQSPRYKIIEKRQSVAFWCNPISGHATLYWYQQILGQGPKLLIQFQNNGVVDDSQLPKDRFSAERLKGVDSTLKIQPAKLEDSAVYLCASSFDRLAGYNEQFFGPGTRLTVL.

J is TRBJ2-3 and V is TRBV11-2; 8 positions match TRBD2. The V and J ends lost 3 bases and 9 bases, in that order; junction bases with no gene match: 17. Germline V gives CDR1 SGHAT, CDR2 FQNNGV. The CDR3 extends over 17 amino acids. The CDR3 nucleotides read TGTGCCAGCAGCTTTGGCGGAGGTAGCGGGACCCCCGACACGCAGTATTTT. It codes for CASSFGGGSGTPDTQYF.

The chain joins TRBV4-3 to TRBJ2-3, with TRBD1 as a possible D gene (5 bases). Deletions cut 0 bases from V and 3 bases from J, with 10 bases between. CDR3 length: 15 amino acids. Germline CDR1 is LGHNA and CDR2 is YSLEER. The CDR3 here is CASSQDRRDTDTQYF. CDR3 nucleotides: TGCGCCAGCAGCCAAGATCGCAGGGATACAGATACGCAGTATTTT.

This chain uses TRBV4-1 with TRBJ2-2, with D perhaps matching TRBD1 (5 bases). Trimming cost V 5 bases and J 8 bases, with 12 bases left between them. CDR1 MGHRA and CDR2 YSYEKL come from the germline V gene. CDR3 length equals 13 residues. CDR3 sequence reads: CASSIRVAGELFF. CDR3 coding DNA: TGCGCCAGCAGCATCAGGGTGGCGGGGGAGCTGTTTTTT.

The chain recombines TRBV5-1 with TRBJ2-1; TRBD2 agrees at 14 bases. CDR1 is SGHRS and CDR2 is YFSETQ in the germline V gene. This CDR3 spans 15 amino acids. J lost 10 bases, V lost 6 bases, and 9 bases had no gene match. DNA of the CDR3: TGCGCCAGCATCCGGGGACTAGCGGGAGAACGGGAGCAGTTCTTC. Amino acid sequence: CASIRGLAGEREQFF.

This chain joins TRBV7-2 and TRBJ2-7, with 9 bases identical to TRBD2. The CDR3 spans 19 residues. The germline V gene has CDR1 SGHTA and CDR2 FQGNSA. Losses at the gene ends were 8 bases for V and 3 bases for J; bases not matched to a gene: 23. The DNA of the CDR3 is TGTGCCAGCGGGTCCCCATTGACTAGCGGAAACCCCAACTTCTACGAGCAGTACTTC. Residues: CASGSPLTSGNPNFYEQYF. Variable domain in full (rest from reference TRBV7-2 and TRBJ2-7): GAGVSQSPSNKVTEKGKDVELRCDPISGHTALYWYRQSLGQGLEFLIYFQGNSAPDKSGLPSDRFSAERTGGSVSTLTIQRTQQEDSAVYLCASGSPLTSGNPNFYEQYFGPGTRLTVT.

The V gene is TRBV6-2 or TRBV6-3, the J gene TRBJ1-2; 9 nucleotides align to TRBD1. There are 15 residues in the CDR3. J was trimmed by 2 bases and V by 5 bases; bases with no gene match: 6. The V gene's germline CDR1 is MNHEY and CDR2 SVGEGT. CDR3 nucleotides: TGTGCCAGCAGTATACCCGGGACAGGGAACTATGGCTACACCTTC. It is translated as CASSIPGTGNYGYTF.

The rearrangement joins TRBV9 to TRBJ2-7; TRBD2 agrees at 9 bases. CDR1 and CDR2 from the germline V gene are SGDLS and YYNGEE. Germline trimming cut 0 bases from V and 2 bases from J; bases unmatched to any gene: 3. CDR3 length equals 15 residues. The CDR3 region has the DNA TGTGCCAGCAGCGTAGCTCCTAGCGGGACCTACGAGCAGTACTTC. Protein product: CASSVAPSGTYEQYF. Complete variable domain (other parts from reference TRBV9 and TRBJ2-7): DSGVTQTPKHLITATGQRVTLRCSPRSGDLSVYWYQQSLDQGLQFLIQYYNGEERAKGNILERFSAQQFPDLHSELNLSSLELGDSALYFCASSVAPSGTYEQYFGPGTRLTVT.

The count of this clone is one. The rearrangement joins TRBV5-1 to TRBJ2-3; maybe TRBD1 (5 bases). CDR1 and CDR2 from the germline V gene are SGHRS and YFSETQ. Trimming removed 4 bases from V and 1 base from J, with 13 bases in between. CDR3 length: 15 residues. The CDR3 region is CASSLILTGTDTQYF. The CDR3 DNA is TGCGCCAGCAGCCTAATTCTGACAGGCACAGATACGCAGTATTTT.

This clone came up once. The chain uses TRBV5-5 and TRBJ2-2; 7 bases map to TRBD2. Germline V lookup: CDR1 SGHKS, CDR2 YYEKEE (reference sequence). V dropped 0 bases and J dropped 6; count of bases not matched to a gene: 8. This CDR3 comprises 16 residues. CDR3 amino acids: CASSLVRRGDAGELFF. CDR3 coding DNA: TGTGCCAGCAGCTTGGTTCGACGGGGGGACGCCGGGGAGCTGTTTTTT.

The genes are TRBV7-2 and TRBJ2-7; no definite D call. CDR1 and CDR2 (germline): SGHTA, FQGNSA. The CDR3 covers 13 residues. V was clipped by 5 bases and J by 1 base, with 9 bases between them. CDR3 DNA: TGTGCCAGCAGCCTCCTAATGTCCTACGAGCAGTACTTC. Translated, it gives CASSLLMSYEQYF.

J is TRBJ2-1 and V is TRBV28, with D unclear. This CDR3 region has 15 residues. V gave up 3 bases and J gave up 3 bases, with 12 bases separating them. Germline-derived CDR1 and CDR2 are MDHEN and SYDVKM. This CDR3 reads CASSLERVDYNEQFF. The CDR3 coding sequence is TGTGCCAGCAGTTTGGAGCGAGTCGACTACAATGAGCAGTTCTTC.

This clone came up once. This chain links TRBV7-2 with TRBJ1-3; 10 bases are a match to TRBD1. V trimming: 1 base; J trimming: 2 bases; junction bases outside the gene matches: 5. The germline V gene encodes CDR1 SGHTA and CDR2 FQGNSA. The CDR3 loop spans 17 amino acids. The CDR3 DNA is TGTGCCAGCAGCTTAGTACGGGGACAGGGGCCTGGAAACACCATATATTTT. Its translation is CASSLVRGQGPGNTIYF.

CDR3 nucleotides: TGTGCCAGCAGCTTAGGGCTCCGGGAAGCCACCTTC. Translation gives CASSLGLREATF. The chain joins TRBV7-2 to TRBJ1-2; D uncertain. CDR1 is SGHTA, CDR2 FQGNSA, per germline. Trimming cost V 1 base and J 13 bases, with 13 bases left between them. The CDR3 runs to 12 residues.

This chain connects TRBV7-2 to TRBJ2-1; the match to TRBD2 covers 9 bases. The CDR3 length is 17 residues. The J segment lost 4 bases and the V segment lost 1 base, leaving 8 bases of the junction unmatched. CDR1 and CDR2 from the germline V gene are SGHTA and FQGNSA. As DNA, the CDR3 is TGTGCCAGCAGCTTAGGGACCATAGCGGGAGCGTACAATGAGCAGTTCTTC. Translated, it gives CASSLGTIAGAYNEQFF.

This clone was seen once. This chain connects TRBV28 to TRBJ1-3; a possible D gene is TRBD1 (6 bases). Germline lookup yields CDR1 MDHEN and CDR2 SYDVKM. The CDR3 is made up of 14 amino acids. Trimming cost V 9 bases and J 1 base, with 13 bases left between them. CDR3 in DNA: TGTGCCAGTCACAGGGTCTCGTCTGGAAACACCATATATTTT. Amino acids: CASHRVSSGNTIYF.

The chain joins TRBV5-4 to TRBJ1-4, with 7 bases lining up with TRBD1. The V segment lost 0 bases and the J segment 1 base; nucleotides outside the gene matches: 6. This CDR3 has 17 residues. Per germline, CDR1 SGHNT and CDR2 YYREEE (reference sequence). CDR3 coding DNA: TGTGCCAGCAGCTTGGGGCCCCAGGGGGGAACTAATGAAAAACTGTTTTTT. Its translation is CASSLGPQGGTNEKLFF.

This clone was picked up one time. The chain carries TRBV6-5 and TRBJ2-2; D ambiguous. V was trimmed by 6 bases and J by 4 bases, leaving 9 bases between them. The germline gives CDR1 MNHEY, CDR2 SVGAGI. CDR3 size: 13 residues. CDR3: CASRRSVTGELFF. The CDR3 DNA is TGTGCCAGCAGGAGGAGCGTCACCGGGGAGCTGTTTTTT.

This chain joins TRBV5-1 and TRBJ2-7, with 9 bases aligning to TRBD2. The V and J ends lost 4 bases and 5 bases, in that order; junction bases with no gene match: 13. The CDR3 is made up of 16 amino acids. CDR1 and CDR2 from the germline V gene are SGHRS and YFSETQ. The CDR3 here is CASSAQRLAGVHEQYF. The CDR3 nucleotides read TGCGCCAGCAGCGCTCAGCGGTTAGCGGGAGTCCACGAGCAGTACTTC.

This clone was counted once. V and J are TRBV5-4 and TRBJ2-3; 11 nucleotides agree with TRBD1. Germline CDR1 and CDR2: SGHNT and YYREEE (reference sequence). V dropped 0 bases and J dropped 7; count of bases not matched to a gene: 4. The CDR3 is 15 residues long. CDR3: CASSLGGQGGNTQYF. In nucleotides, the CDR3 is TGTGCCAGCAGCTTGGGGGGACAGGGGGGGAATACGCAGTATTTT.

The V call is TRBV5-5, the J call TRBJ2-7, with D perhaps matching TRBD2 (6 bases). The CDR3 consists of 15 residues. Germline lookup yields CDR1 SGHKS and CDR2 YYEKEE (reference sequence). The V gene lost 4 bases and the J gene lost 5 bases, with 19 bases spanning the gap. This chain's CDR3 is CASSPLGTGVDEQYF. The CDR3 DNA reads as TGTGCCAGCAGCCCCCTAGGTACGGGGGTCGACGAGCAGTACTTC.